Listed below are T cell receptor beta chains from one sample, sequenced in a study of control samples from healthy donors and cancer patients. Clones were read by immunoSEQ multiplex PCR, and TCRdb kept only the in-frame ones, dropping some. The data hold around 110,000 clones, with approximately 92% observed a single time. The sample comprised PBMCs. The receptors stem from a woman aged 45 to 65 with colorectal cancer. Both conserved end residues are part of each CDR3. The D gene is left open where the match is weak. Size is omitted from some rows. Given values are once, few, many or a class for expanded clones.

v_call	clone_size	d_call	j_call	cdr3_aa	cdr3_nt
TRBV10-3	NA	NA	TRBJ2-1	CASLDFGNEQFF	TGTGCCTCTCTGGACTTCGGAAATGAGCAGTTCTTC
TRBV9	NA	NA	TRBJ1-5	CASSAQGYSNQPQHF	TGTGCCAGCAGCGCCCAGGGGTATAGCAATCAGCCCCAGCATTTT
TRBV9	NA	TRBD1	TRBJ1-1	CASSVGGDSDTEAFF	TGTGCCAGCAGCGTAGGAGGGGACAGCGACACTGAAGCTTTCTTT
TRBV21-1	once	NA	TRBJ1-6	CAIARGNSPLHF	TGTGCCATCGCCCGGGGGAATTCACCCCTCCACTTT
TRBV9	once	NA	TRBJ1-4	CASSAEDEKLFF	TGTGCCAGCAGCGCGGAGGATGAAAAACTGTTTTTT
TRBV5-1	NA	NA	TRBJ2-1	CASSLGGDGYEQFF	TGCGCCAGCAGCTTGGGTGGGGACGGGTATGAGCAGTTCTTC
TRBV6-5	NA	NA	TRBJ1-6	CASWGRESSPLHF	TGTGCCAGCTGGGGTAGGGAAAGCTCACCCCTCCACTTT
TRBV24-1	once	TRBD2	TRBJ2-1	CATSDLTSGRDGNEQFF	TGTGCCACCAGTGATTTGACTAGCGGGAGGGATGGCAATGAGCAGTTCTTC
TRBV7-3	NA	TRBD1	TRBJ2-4	CASSYVRDSKLIAKNIQYF	TGTGCCAGCAGCTATGTACGGGACAGCAAATTAATAGCCAAAAACATTCAGTACTTC
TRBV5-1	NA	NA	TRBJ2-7	CASSLGVYEQYF	TGCGCCAGCAGCTTAGGGGTCTACGAGCAGTACTTC
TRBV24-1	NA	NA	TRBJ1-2	CATSPAENYGYTF	TGTGCCACCTCCCCGGCGGAGAACTATGGCTACACCTTC
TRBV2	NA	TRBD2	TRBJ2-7	CASSPGGTSGPYEQYF	TGTGCCAGCAGCCCAGGGGGGACTAGCGGTCCCTACGAGCAGTACTTC
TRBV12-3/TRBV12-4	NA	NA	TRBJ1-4	CASSADPGEKLFF	TGTGCCAGCAGTGCCGATCCGGGGGAAAAACTGTTTTTT
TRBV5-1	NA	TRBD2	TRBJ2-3	CASSESSGGKRDTQYF	TGCGCCAGCAGCGAATCTAGCGGGGGCAAGAGGGATACGCAGTATTTT
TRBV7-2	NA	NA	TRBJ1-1	CASSLNRESQGAFF	TGTGCCAGCAGCCTGAACAGGGAGTCTCAAGGAGCTTTCTTT
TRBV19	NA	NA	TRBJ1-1	CATRGFGRIRMTFF	TGTGCAACAAGGGGTTTCGGAAGGATTCGGATGACTTTCTTT
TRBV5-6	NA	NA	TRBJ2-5	CASSLISTDREVQETQYF	TGTGCCAGCAGCTTGATAAGCACTGACAGGGAGGTCCAAGAGACCCAGTACTTC
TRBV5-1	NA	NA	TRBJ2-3	CASSLAGYSTDTQYF	TGCGCCAGCAGCTTGGCGGGGTACAGCACAGATACGCAGTATTTT
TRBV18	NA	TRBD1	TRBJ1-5	CASSPTGGDQPQHF	TGTGCCAGCTCACCGACAGGGGGCGATCAGCCCCAGCATTTT
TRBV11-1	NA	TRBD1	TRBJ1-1	CASSLWTGREAFF	TGTGCCAGCAGCTTGTGGACAGGGAGGGAAGCTTTCTTT
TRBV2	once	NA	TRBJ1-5	CASSEVVGRHSNQPQHF	TGTGCCAGCAGTGAAGTGGTGGGCAGACATAGCAATCAGCCCCAGCATTTT
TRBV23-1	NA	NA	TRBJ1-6	CASSRSESDESPLHF	TGCGCCAGCAGTCGCTCCGAATCGGATGAGTCACCCCTCCACTTT
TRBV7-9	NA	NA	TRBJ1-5	CASSEDNQPQHF	TGTGCCAGCAGCGAGGACAATCAGCCCCAGCATTTT
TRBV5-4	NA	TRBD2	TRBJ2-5	CASSLISGGQETQYF	TGTGCCAGCAGCTTGATAAGCGGGGGACAAGAGACCCAGTACTTC
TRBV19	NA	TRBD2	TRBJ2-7	CASHDSGSSYEQYF	TGTGCCAGTCACGATAGCGGGAGCTCCTACGAGCAGTACTTC
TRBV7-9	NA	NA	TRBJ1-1	CASSLDLSTEAFF	TGTGCCAGCAGCTTAGATCTTAGCACTGAAGCTTTCTTT
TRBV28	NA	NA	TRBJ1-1	CASSPRGGWDTEAFF	TGTGCCAGCAGTCCCCGCGGAGGGTGGGACACTGAAGCTTTCTTT
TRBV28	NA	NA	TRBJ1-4	CASQLGGSEKLFF	TGTGCCAGCCAACTGGGAGGGAGCGAAAAACTGTTTTTT
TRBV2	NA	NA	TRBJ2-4	CASSENIQYF	TGTGCCAGCTCTGAAAACATTCAGTACTTC
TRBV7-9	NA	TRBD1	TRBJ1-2	CASSLPGGLNGYTF	TGTGCCAGCAGCTTACCAGGGGGGCTGAATGGCTACACCTTC
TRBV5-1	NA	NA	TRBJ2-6	CASSLDGNSGANVLTF	TGCGCCAGCAGCTTGGACGGGAACTCTGGGGCCAACGTCCTGACTTTC
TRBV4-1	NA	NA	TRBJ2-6	CASSRDRWGGGANVLTF	TGCGCCAGCAGCCGTGACAGGTGGGGTGGGGGGGCCAACGTCCTGACTTTC
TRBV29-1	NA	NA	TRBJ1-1	CSVEEPSGTEAFF	TGCAGCGTTGAGGAGCCCTCGGGCACTGAAGCTTTCTTT
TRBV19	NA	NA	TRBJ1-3	CATRNQDTAGNTIYF	TGTGCCACCCGCAACCAGGACACGGCAGGAAACACCATATATTTT
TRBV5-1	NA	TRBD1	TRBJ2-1	CASSPRDRADNEQFF	TGCGCCAGCAGCCCCCGGGACAGGGCCGACAATGAGCAGTTCTTC
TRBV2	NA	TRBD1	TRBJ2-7	CASSVVRGPYEQYF	TGTGCCAGCAGTGTTGTCAGGGGGCCCTACGAGCAGTACTTC
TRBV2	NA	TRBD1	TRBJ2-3	CASSGAGGADTQYF	TGTGCCAGCAGTGGGGCAGGGGGCGCAGATACGCAGTATTTT
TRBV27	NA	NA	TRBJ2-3	CASSPISDWRTSTDTQYF	TGTGCCAGCAGCCCCATCTCAGACTGGCGTACTAGCACAGATACGCAGTATTTT
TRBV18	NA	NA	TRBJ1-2	CASSRGSLYGYTF	TGTGCCAGCTCACGGGGAAGCCTCTATGGCTACACCTTC
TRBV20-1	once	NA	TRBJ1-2	CSASGQGYGYTF	TGCAGTGCTAGTGGGCAGGGCTATGGCTACACCTTC